Each of the 18 T cell receptor beta chains below was sequenced from the same sample in a study of glioma-infiltrating T cells. Using RNA template, CDR3s of TCR alpha and beta were amplified with iRepertoire arm-PCR. A single record per CDR3 protein comes from TCRdb applying MiXCR to the multiplex PCR reads. Of about 180,000 distinct CDR3 sequences in the sample, 43% are singletons; the top ten hold over 4%. Sequenced: glioma tissue, nonneoplastic brain tissue, or PBMCs (not recorded which). These receptors were obtained from a human donor with low-grade glioma or glioblastoma, undergoing nonglioma brain surgery, or in good health (not recorded which).

The chain couples TRBV2 to TRBJ2-5; 7 bases agree with TRBD1. Germline CDR1 is SNHLY and CDR2 is FYNNEI. The ends lost 5 bases at V and 4 bases at J; junction bases unmatched: 7. This CDR3 is built from 14 residues. For the CDR3, the DNA is TGTGCCAGCAGTTTGACAGGGCTCGGAGAGACCCAGTACTTC. Translating it yields CASSLTGLGETQYF.

This clonotype was seen ten or more times. V usage is TRBV12-3 or TRBV12-4 and J usage is TRBJ2-1; 10 nucleotides align to TRBD2. The CDR3 totals 14 residues. V trimming: 7 bases; J trimming: 7 bases; junction bases outside the gene matches: 7. DNA for the CDR3: TGTGCCAGCAAACCTAGCGGGAGTAAGAATGAGCAGTTCTTC. It codes for CASKPSGSKNEQFF.

This clonotype has at least ten counts. The rearrangement uses TRBV4-1 and TRBJ2-4; D is tentatively TRBD1 or TRBD2 (5 bases each). V was trimmed by 1 base and J by 8 bases, leaving 12 bases between them. Germline V gene lookup returns CDR1 MGHRA and CDR2 YSYEKL. CDR3 length: 14 residues. This CDR3 reads CASSQVSGGYIQYF. DNA of the CDR3: TGCGCCAGCAGCCAAGTGTCTGGGGGATACATTCAGTACTTC.

V is TRBV5-1 and J is TRBJ2-7; D is ambiguous. The DNA end is a closer match to TRBJ2-1, so the J assignment may be wrong. Germline CDR1 SGHRS, CDR2 YFSETQ. The CDR3 totals 12 residues. The DNA for the CDR3 is TGCGCCAGCAGCAGGGAATTGAACGAGCAGTTCTTC. It specifies CASSRELNEQFF.

Concerning this clonotype: This may be a read error, as it is one base from a much larger clone. The V gene is TRBV2, the J gene TRBJ2-1; 7 bases match TRBD2. The J segment lost 3 bases and the V segment lost 9 bases, leaving 8 bases of the junction unmatched. This CDR3 comprises 14 residues. CDR1 and CDR2 from the germline V gene are SNHLY and FYNNEI. The CDR3 coding sequence is TGTGCCAGGGGGGGGAGCAGTTTCTACAATGAGCAGTTCTTC. Translation: CARGGSSFYNEQFF. The full variable domain, rest sourced from reference TRBV2 and TRBJ2-1, is EPEVTQTPSHQVTQMGQEVILRCVPISNHLYFYWYRQILGQKVEFLVSFYNNEISEKSEIFDDQFSVERPDGSNFTLKIRSTKLEDSAMYFCARGGSSFYNEQFFGPGTRLTVL.

In this sample, this clonotype turned up a few times. The conserved phenylalanine or tryptophan is not found at the CDR3 terminus, so this likely reflects a read error. Because the CDR3's place on the DNA is in doubt, the DNA is left out and the CDR3 is given as listed by TCRdb. J is TRBJ2-7 and V is TRBV20-1; whether TRBD2, the table's D call, matches the DNA was not checked. Germline CDR1 is DFQATT and CDR2 is SNEGSKA (reference sequence). The CDR3 numbers 13 amino acids, ends counted. CDR3 loop: CSAKEAGSDRVGI.

The gene calls are TRBV27 and TRBJ2-7, with D tentatively TRBD1 or TRBD2 (5 bases each). This CDR3 spans 15 amino acids. The germline gives CDR1 MNHEY, CDR2 SMNVEV (reference sequence). V was clipped by 4 bases and J by 3 bases, with 16 bases between them. As DNA, the CDR3 is TGTGCCAGCAGTTGGTCCGGGGACGGATACTACGAGCAGTACTTC. Protein product: CASSWSGDGYYEQYF.

This chain uses TRBV7-2 with TRBJ2-3; no clear D gene. The CDR3 has 14 amino acids. Germline CDR1 reads SGHTA; CDR2 reads FQGNSA. The CDR3 DNA reads TGTGAAAGCAGCTTAGCCAGGAACACAGATACGCAGTATTTT. Translated: CESSLARNTDTQYF.

As to this clonotype: One end of the junction fails to match germline, which may point to a read error. The rearrangement joins TRBV3-1 to TRBJ2-5; D possibly corresponds to TRBD1 (6 bases). Germline CDR1 is LGHDT and CDR2 is YNNKEL (reference sequence). The CDR3 is 15 amino acids. The chain's CDR3 is CASSLRTALEETKYF. The CDR3 nucleotides are TGTGCCAGCAGTCTCCGGACAGCCCTAGAAGAGACCAAGTACTTC.

This sequence joins TRBV19 and TRBJ2-3, with 7 nucleotides matching TRBD2. Germline V gene data show CDR1 as LNHDA and CDR2 as SQIVND (reference sequence). This CDR3 is 13 amino acids long. Trimming took 4 bases from V and 5 from J; bases not matched to a gene: 3. The CDR3 DNA reads as TGTGCCAGTAGTAGCGGGAGAGTAGATACGCAGTATTTT. Protein sequence: CASSSGRVDTQYF.

The rearrangement links TRBV28 to TRBJ2-7; D perhaps matches TRBD2 (5 bases). The ends were cut back, 4 bases at V and 6 bases at J, with 19 bases in the middle. Germline V gives CDR1 MDHEN, CDR2 SYDVKM. This CDR3 is 15 amino acids long. Here the CDR3 DNA reads TGTGCCAGCAGTTCTCAACTCTGGGAGTCGGGCGAGCAGTACTTC. Its protein product is CASSSQLWESGEQYF. The entire variable domain, with the rest obtained from reference TRBV28 and TRBJ2-7, is as follows: DVKVTQSSRYLVKRTGEKVFLECVQDMDHENMFWYRQDPGLGLRLIYFSYDVKMKEKGDIPEGYSVSREKKERFSLILESASTNQTSMYLCASSSQLWESGEQYFGPGTRLTVT.

This clonotype showed up just a few times. This chain connects TRBV6-1 to TRBJ2-7; 10 positions agree with TRBD2. Germline loops: CDR1 MNHNS, CDR2 SASEGT. J was trimmed by 3 bases and V by 5 bases; bases with no gene match: 10. This CDR3 spans 16 amino acids. DNA for the CDR3: TGTGCCAGCAGTTTTGATTGGACTAGCGGAAACTACGAGCAGTACTTC. Its protein product is CASSFDWTSGNYEQYF.

This clonotype was counted between two and nine times. The V call is TRBV5-1, the J call TRBJ2-7; tentatively, D is TRBD2 (5 bases). CDR1 is SGHRS and CDR2 is YFSETQ in the germline V gene. The CDR3 extends over 15 amino acids. The ends were cut back, 0 bases at V and 5 bases at J, with 15 bases in the middle. CDR3 region: CASSLARFGLDEQYF. In DNA, the CDR3 is TGCGCCAGCAGCTTGGCTAGATTTGGACTCGACGAGCAGTACTTC.

In its sample, this clonotype was seen many times. This chain uses TRBV7-8 with TRBJ2-5; no definite D call. CDR3 size: 15 residues. V lost 5 bases and J lost 2, with 15 bases in between. In germline, CDR1 is SGHVS, CDR2 FQNEAQ. CDR3 amino acids: CASSDNRLKQETQYF. The CDR3 nucleotides are TGTGCCAGCAGCGACAACCGGCTAAAACAAGAGACCCAGTACTTC.

This clonotype was seen more than once but under ten times. V and J are TRBV5-1 and TRBJ1-1; possible D gene TRBD1, 6 bases. V was pared by 1 base and J by 11 bases, with 12 bases between. Per germline, CDR1 SGHRS and CDR2 YFSETQ. This CDR3 region has 12 residues. CDR3 DNA: TGCGCCAGCAGCTTGCAGGGGAAAGGCGCTTTCTTT. This gives the protein CASSLQGKGAFF.

The chain has TRBV4-2 and TRBJ2-7, with D perhaps matching TRBD1 (7 bases). The CDR3 consists of 15 residues. Germline assignment: CDR1 LGHNA and CDR2 YNFKEQ. Trimming left V 6 bases short and J 5 bases short, with 20 bases between. The CDR3 protein is CASRQGTGFRNEQYF. DNA of the CDR3: TGTGCCAGCAGACAGGGGACTGGGTTTAGAAACGAGCAGTACTTC.

There are a few counts of this clonotype. This chain connects TRBV7-9 to TRBJ2-1; a possible D gene is TRBD1 (5 bases). The CDR3 extends over 13 amino acids. V lost 3 bases to trimming and J lost 6 bases, with 9 bases between them. Germline CDR1 reads SEHNR; CDR2 reads FQNEAQ (reference sequence). Here the CDR3 reads CASSLIGVNEQFF. DNA for the CDR3: TGTGCCAGCAGCTTGATAGGGGTCAATGAGCAGTTCTTC.

Turning to this clonotype: The final CDR3 position lacks the conserved phenylalanine or tryptophan, pointing to a likely read error. The rearrangement uses TRBV29-1 and TRBJ2-3; D is unresolved. CDR1 is SQVTM and CDR2 is ANQGSEA in the germline V gene. V was clipped by 6 bases and J by 2 bases, with 18 bases between them. The CDR3 is made up of 15 amino acids. CDR3 nucleotides: TGCAGCGTCCTAGGAGCCGGGCGGACCACAGATACGCAGTATTAT. This translates into CSVLGAGRTTDTQYY.